Listed here is a single TCR beta chain. The antigen remains unidentified. MiXCR, applied by TCRdb to the 5' RACE reads, yields one record per CDR3 protein. Here the sample spans 400,000 to 600,000 distinct CDR3 sequences, approximately 20% being singletons. The data were taken from a study of identical twins. Overall study findings and caveats: Conclusions came from cross-sectional statistical analysis, not from following the same donors. High-abundance cord blood beta clonotypes had fewer insertions; memory repertoires showed none.

CDR3 size: 16 residues. Germline assignment: CDR1 MDHEN and CDR2 SYDVKM. Trimming at V came to 6 bases and at J to 2 bases, leaving 5 bases not matched to a gene. The same data also contributed to another study, on yellow fever vaccine responses in identical twins. As that report states: The authors reported partly convergent, partly personalized vaccine responses in identical twins.

Sequencing was performed on CD4+ T cells sorted from blood. The J gene is TRBJ2-6, the V gene TRBV28; 9 bases match TRBD1. The source is a woman between 18 and 29 years old in good health. DNA for the CDR3: TGTGCCAGCAGGGGACAGGGTTCCCCTGGGGCCAACGTCCTGACTTTC. Protein: CASRGQGSPGANVLTF.